These T cell receptor beta chains were read from a single sample in a study of T-cell reconstitution after alpha-beta-depleted transplantation in children. MiXCR was run by TCRdb on the PCR reads, yielding one entry per CDR3 protein. This table holds around 180,000 distinct CDR3 sequences, 8.5% to 14% found once. This sample comprised PBMCs, obtained before TCRalphabeta/CD19-depleted stem cell transplant. Receptors originate from a boy aged 2 to 10 with acute myeloid leukemia, due to receive a stem cell transplant. The CDR3 runs from the conserved cysteine through the conserved F or W. The D gene is left open where the match is weak. Part of the rows lack a size; the others show once, few, many or a class for expanded clones.

TRBJ2-6,TRBV20-1,16,TRBD1,many,CSARDRGFSGANVLTF,TGCAGTGCCAGGGACAGGGGGTTCTCTGGGGCCAACGTCCTGACTTTC
TRBJ2-1,TRBV28,14,NA,many,CASSPRERYYEQFF,TGTGCCAGCAGCCCCAGGGAGCGGTATTATGAGCAGTTCTTC
TRBJ2-7,TRBV7-9,15,NA,NA,CASSLDDRQTYEQYF,TGTGCCAGCAGCTTAGACGACAGGCAAACCTACGAGCAGTACTTC
TRBJ2-2,TRBV5-1,16,NA,many,CASSRIPGGWTGELFF,TGCGCCAGCTCCCGAATCCCGGGGGGCTGGACCGGGGAGCTGTTTTTT
TRBJ2-1,TRBV29-1,13,NA,many,CSPRRLEGGEQFF,TGCAGCCCCCGTAGATTAGAGGGGGGTGAGCAGTTCTTC
TRBJ1-6,TRBV5-1,18,NA,many,CASSSKPGLFSGDSPLHF,TGCGCCAGCAGCTCGAAACCGGGACTCTTCTCGGGGGATTCACCCCTCCACTTT
TRBJ1-2,TRBV20-1,12,NA,once,CSARDRLFGYTF,TGCAGTGCTAGAGATAGGCTTTTTGGCTACACCTTC
TRBJ2-1,TRBV7-9,17,TRBD2,many,CASSLSRVQAGVDEQFF,TGTGCCAGCAGCTTAAGTCGGGTTCAAGCGGGAGTTGATGAGCAGTTCTTC
TRBJ2-5,TRBV5-1,14,NA,many,CASSLAASLETQYF,TGCGCCAGCAGCTTGGCGGCTAGCCTTGAGACCCAGTACTTC
TRBJ2-1,TRBV24-1,15,NA,many,CATSDRTHQAGEQFF,TGTGCCACCAGTGATCGGACACATCAGGCGGGGGAGCAGTTCTTC
TRBJ2-1,TRBV5-1,15,NA,many,CASSFGARGANEQFF,TGCGCCAGCAGCTTTGGAGCGAGAGGGGCCAATGAGCAGTTCTTC
TRBJ2-1,TRBV7-2,15,NA,many,CASSLRTHRDNEQFF,TGTGCCAGCAGCTTAAGGACGCATCGGGACAATGAGCAGTTCTTC
TRBJ2-1,TRBV10-2,14,NA,many,CASSDWTVYNEQFF,TGCGCCAGCAGTGATTGGACAGTTTACAATGAGCAGTTCTTC
TRBJ2-3,TRBV5-1,15,NA,many,CASSLELASPDTQYF,TGCGCCAGCAGCTTGGAATTGGCTAGCCCAGATACGCAGTATTTT
TRBJ2-2,TRBV5-5,15,NA,many,CASSLTGGGTGELFF,TGTGCCAGCAGCTTGACCGGGGGCGGCACCGGGGAGCTGTTTTTT
TRBJ2-5,TRBV3-1,17,NA,many,CASSQVRTGAYQETQYF,TGTGCCAGCAGCCAGGTTAGAACGGGAGCGTACCAAGAGACCCAGTACTTC
TRBJ2-5,TRBV7-6,13,TRBD1,many,CATLKQGAGTQYF,TGTGCCACCCTAAAACAGGGGGCTGGGACCCAGTACTTC
TRBJ1-1,TRBV10-3,12,NA,many,CAIRGTNTEAFF,TGTGCCATCAGGGGGACGAACACTGAAGCTTTCTTT
TRBJ1-1,TRBV5-1,17,TRBD1,many,CASSLAGQVPPGTEAFF,TGCGCCAGCAGCCTGGCGGGACAGGTTCCTCCGGGCACTGAAGCTTTCTTT
TRBJ2-7,TRBV3-1,15,TRBD2,NA,CASGQWGAGGEEQYF,TGTGCCAGCGGCCAATGGGGAGCGGGAGGCGAAGAGCAGTACTTC
TRBJ1-3,TRBV18,11,NA,many,CASSTINTIYF,TGTGCCAGCTCAACTATAAACACCATATATTTT
TRBJ1-2,TRBV12-3/TRBV12-4,12,NA,many,CASRLGHRGYTF,TGTGCCAGCCGATTGGGCCACCGAGGCTACACCTTC
TRBJ2-5,TRBV5-4,14,NA,many,CASSSGRVRETQYF,TGTGCCAGCAGCTCGGGACGGGTAAGAGAGACCCAGTACTTC
TRBJ1-1,TRBV20-1,13,NA,many,CSAGNTANTEAFF,TGCAGTGCGGGGAATACAGCGAACACTGAAGCTTTCTTT
TRBJ2-7,TRBV5-1,15,TRBD2,many,CASSLVASGTYEQYF,TGCGCCAGCAGCTTGGTGGCTAGCGGGACCTACGAGCAGTACTTC
TRBJ1-3,TRBV3-1,16,TRBD1,many,CASSSTGTVGGNTIYF,TGTGCCAGCAGCTCCACCGGGACAGTCGGCGGAAACACCATATATTTT
TRBJ2-3,TRBV28,14,TRBD1,many,CASTDDRASYTQYF,TGTGCCAGCACCGACGACAGGGCCAGCTATACGCAGTATTTT
TRBJ1-6,TRBV7-6,13,NA,many,CASSSTTWSPLHF,TGTGCCAGCAGCTCGACTACGTGGTCACCCCTCCACTTT
TRBJ1-1,TRBV28,15,TRBD1,many,CASSLGTGALTEAFF,TGTGCCAGCAGTTTGGGGACAGGGGCTCTTACTGAAGCTTTCTTT
TRBJ2-6,TRBV5-1,15,NA,many,CASSLTGAGANVLTF,TGCGCCAGCAGCCTGACAGGAGCTGGGGCCAACGTCCTGACTTTC